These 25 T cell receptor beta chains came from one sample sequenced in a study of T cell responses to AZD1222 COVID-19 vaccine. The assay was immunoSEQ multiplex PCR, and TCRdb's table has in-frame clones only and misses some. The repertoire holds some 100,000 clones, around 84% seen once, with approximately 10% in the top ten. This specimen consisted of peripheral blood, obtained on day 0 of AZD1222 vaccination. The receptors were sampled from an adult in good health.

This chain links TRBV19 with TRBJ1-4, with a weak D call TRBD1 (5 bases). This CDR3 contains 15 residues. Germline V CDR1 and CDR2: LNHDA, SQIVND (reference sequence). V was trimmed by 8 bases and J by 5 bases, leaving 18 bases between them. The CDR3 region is CASHHRGEENEKLFF. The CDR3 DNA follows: TGTGCCAGTCATCACCGGGGGGAGGAAAATGAAAAACTGTTTTTT.

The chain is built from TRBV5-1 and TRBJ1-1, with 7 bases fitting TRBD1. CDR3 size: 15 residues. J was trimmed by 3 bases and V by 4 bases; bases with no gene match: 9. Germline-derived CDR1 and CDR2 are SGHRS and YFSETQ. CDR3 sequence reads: CASSPLTGDDTEAFF. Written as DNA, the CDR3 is TGCGCCAGCAGCCCACTAACAGGGGATGACACTGAAGCTTTCTTT.

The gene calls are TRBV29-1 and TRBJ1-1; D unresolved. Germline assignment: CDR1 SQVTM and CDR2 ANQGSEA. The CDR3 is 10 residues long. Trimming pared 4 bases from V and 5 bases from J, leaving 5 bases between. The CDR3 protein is CSVGSTEAFF. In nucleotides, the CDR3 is TGCAGCGTTGGGAGTACTGAAGCTTTCTTT. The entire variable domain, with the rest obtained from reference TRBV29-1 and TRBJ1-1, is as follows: SAVISQKPSRDICQRGTSLTIQCQVDSQVTMMFWYRQQPGQSLTLIATANQGSEATYESGFVIDKFPISRPNLTFSTLTVSNMSPEDSSIYLCSVGSTEAFFGQGTRLTVV.

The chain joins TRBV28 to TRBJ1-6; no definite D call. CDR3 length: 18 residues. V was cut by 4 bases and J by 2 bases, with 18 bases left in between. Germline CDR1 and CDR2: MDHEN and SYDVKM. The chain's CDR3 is CASSSIEWSSTYNSPLHF. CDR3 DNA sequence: TGTGCCAGCAGTTCTATCGAATGGAGCTCGACCTATAATTCACCCCTCCACTTT.

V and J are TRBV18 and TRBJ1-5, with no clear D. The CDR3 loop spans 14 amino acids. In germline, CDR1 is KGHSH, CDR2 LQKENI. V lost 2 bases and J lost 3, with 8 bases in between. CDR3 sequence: CASSPTLANQPQHF. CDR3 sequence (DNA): TGTGCCAGCTCACCAACATTGGCCAATCAGCCCCAGCATTTT.

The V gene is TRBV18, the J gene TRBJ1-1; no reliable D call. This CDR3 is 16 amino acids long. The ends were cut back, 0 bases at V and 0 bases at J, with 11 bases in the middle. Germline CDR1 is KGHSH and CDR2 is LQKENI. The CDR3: CASSPPFRFVNTEAFF. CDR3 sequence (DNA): TGTGCCAGCTCACCACCCTTCAGGTTTGTGAACACTGAAGCTTTCTTT.

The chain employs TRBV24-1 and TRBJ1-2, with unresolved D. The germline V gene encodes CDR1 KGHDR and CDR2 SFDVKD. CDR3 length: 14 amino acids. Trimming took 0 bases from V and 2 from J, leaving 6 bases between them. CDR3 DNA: TGTGCCACCAGTGATTTGAACACCAACTATGGCTACACCTTC. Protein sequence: CATSDLNTNYGYTF.

The CDR3: CASSVVEGPSLSYNEQFF. CDR3 DNA sequence: TGTGCCAGCAGCGTAGTAGAGGGCCCTAGTCTCTCCTACAATGAGCAGTTCTTC. The J gene is TRBJ2-1, the V gene TRBV9; D may be TRBD2 (5 bases). The CDR3 consists of 18 residues. The germline V gene encodes CDR1 SGDLS and CDR2 YYNGEE. V was shortened by 0 bases and J by 0 bases, with 16 bases between the two germline ends.

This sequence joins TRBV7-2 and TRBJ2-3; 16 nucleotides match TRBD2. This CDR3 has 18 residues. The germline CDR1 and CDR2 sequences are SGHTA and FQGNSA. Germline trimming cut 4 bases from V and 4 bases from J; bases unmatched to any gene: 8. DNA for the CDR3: TGTGCCAGCAGCTACCCGGGACTAGCGGGGGGGGCCGCAGATACGCAGTATTTT. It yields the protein CASSYPGLAGGAADTQYF. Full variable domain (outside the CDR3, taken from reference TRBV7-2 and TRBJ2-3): GAGVSQSPSNKVTEKGKDVELRCDPISGHTALYWYRQSLGQGLEFLIYFQGNSAPDKSGLPSDRFSAERTGGSVSTLTIQRTQQEDSAVYLCASSYPGLAGGAADTQYFGPGTRLTVL.

CDR3 loop: CASSSPGRGDTEAFF. The CDR3 bases are TGTGCCAGCAGTTCCCCGGGGAGGGGGGACACTGAAGCTTTCTTT. The chain recombines TRBV6-5 with TRBJ1-1, with D possibly TRBD1 on 6 matching bases. This CDR3 is built from 15 residues. Deletions cut 4 bases from V and 3 bases from J, with 15 bases between. The germline V gene encodes CDR1 MNHEY and CDR2 SVGAGI.

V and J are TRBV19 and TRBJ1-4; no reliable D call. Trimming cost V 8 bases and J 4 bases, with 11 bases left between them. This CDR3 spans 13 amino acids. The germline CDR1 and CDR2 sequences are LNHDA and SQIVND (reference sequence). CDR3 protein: CASERGRNEKLFF. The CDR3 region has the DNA TGTGCCAGTGAAAGAGGACGTAATGAAAAACTGTTTTTT.

CDR3 residues: CASRRYSGQVDTEAFF. The DNA of the CDR3 is TGTGCCAGTAGACGGTATTCAGGGCAGGTTGACACTGAAGCTTTCTTT. V and J are TRBV19 and TRBJ1-1; maybe TRBD1 (5 bases). Germline CDR1 reads LNHDA; CDR2 reads SQIVND (reference sequence). The CDR3 consists of 16 residues. Trimming took 6 bases from V and 3 from J, leaving 20 bases between them.

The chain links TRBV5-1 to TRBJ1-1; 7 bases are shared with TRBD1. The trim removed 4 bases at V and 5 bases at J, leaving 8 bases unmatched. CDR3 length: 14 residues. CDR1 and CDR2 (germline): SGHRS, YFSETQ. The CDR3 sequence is CASSRDRAPTEAFF. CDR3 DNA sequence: TGCGCCAGCAGCCGAGACAGGGCTCCGACTGAAGCTTTCTTT. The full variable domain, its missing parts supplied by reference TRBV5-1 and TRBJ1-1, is KAGVTQTPRYLIKTRGQQVTLSCSPISGHRSVSWYQQTPGQGLQFLFEYFSETQRNKGNFPGRFSGRQFSNSRSEMNVSTLELGDSALYLCASSRDRAPTEAFFGQGTRLTVV.

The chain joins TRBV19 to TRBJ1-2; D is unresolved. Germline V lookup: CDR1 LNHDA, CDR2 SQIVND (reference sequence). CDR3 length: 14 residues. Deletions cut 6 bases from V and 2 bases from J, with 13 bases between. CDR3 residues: CASSLAPGNYGYTF. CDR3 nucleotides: TGTGCCAGTAGCCTAGCCCCCGGGAACTATGGCTACACCTTC.

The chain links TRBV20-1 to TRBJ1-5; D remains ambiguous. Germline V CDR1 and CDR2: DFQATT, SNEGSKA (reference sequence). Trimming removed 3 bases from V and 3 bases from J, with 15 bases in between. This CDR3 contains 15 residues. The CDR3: CSASVSEVPNQPQHF. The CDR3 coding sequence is TGCAGTGCTAGTGTATCGGAGGTCCCCAATCAGCCCCAGCATTTT.

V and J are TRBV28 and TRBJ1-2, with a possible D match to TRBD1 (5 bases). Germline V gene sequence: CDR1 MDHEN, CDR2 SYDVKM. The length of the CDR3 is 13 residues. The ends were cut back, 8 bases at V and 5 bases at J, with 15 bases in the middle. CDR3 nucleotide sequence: TGTGCCAGCGGCCCCCGGGGGTGGTATGGCTACACCTTC. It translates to CASGPRGWYGYTF.

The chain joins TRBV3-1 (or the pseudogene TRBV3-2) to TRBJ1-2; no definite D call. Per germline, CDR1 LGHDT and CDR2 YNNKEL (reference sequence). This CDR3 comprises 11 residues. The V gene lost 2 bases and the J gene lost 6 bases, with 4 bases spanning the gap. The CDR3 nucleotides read TGTGCCAGCAGCCAATTTCATGGCTACACCTTC. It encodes CASSQFHGYTF.

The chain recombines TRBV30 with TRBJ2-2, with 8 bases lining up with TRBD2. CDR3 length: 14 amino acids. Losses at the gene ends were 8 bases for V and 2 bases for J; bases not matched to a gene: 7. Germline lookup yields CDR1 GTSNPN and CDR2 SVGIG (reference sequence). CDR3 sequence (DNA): TGTGCCGGGCGCGGGGGGATCAACACCGGGGAGCTGTTTTTT. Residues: CAGRGGINTGELFF. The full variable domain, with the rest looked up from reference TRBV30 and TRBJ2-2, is SQTIHQWPATLVQPVGSPLSLECTVEGTSNPNLYWYRQAAGRGLQLLFYSVGIGQISSEVPQNLSASRPQDRQFILSSKKLLLSDSGFYLCAGRGGINTGELFFGEGSRLTVL.

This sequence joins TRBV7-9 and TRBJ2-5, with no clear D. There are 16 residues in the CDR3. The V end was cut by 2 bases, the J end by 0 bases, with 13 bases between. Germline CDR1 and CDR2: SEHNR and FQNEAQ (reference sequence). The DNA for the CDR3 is TGTGCCAGCAGCTTAATTCTAGGGTCAGACCAAGAGACCCAGTACTTC. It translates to CASSLILGSDQETQYF.

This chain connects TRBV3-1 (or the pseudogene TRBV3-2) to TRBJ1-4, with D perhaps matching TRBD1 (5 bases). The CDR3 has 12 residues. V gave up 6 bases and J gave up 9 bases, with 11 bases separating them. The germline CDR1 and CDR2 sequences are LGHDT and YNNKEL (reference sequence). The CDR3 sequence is CASSSGGQKLFF. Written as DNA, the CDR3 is TGTGCCAGCAGTTCGGGGGGACAAAAACTGTTTTTT.

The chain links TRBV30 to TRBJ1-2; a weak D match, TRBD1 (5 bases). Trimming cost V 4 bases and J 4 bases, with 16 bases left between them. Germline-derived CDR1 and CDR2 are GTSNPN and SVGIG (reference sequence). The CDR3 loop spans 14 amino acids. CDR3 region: CAWIGTDEGYGYTF. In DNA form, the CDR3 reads TGTGCCTGGATTGGGACGGACGAAGGCTATGGCTACACCTTC.

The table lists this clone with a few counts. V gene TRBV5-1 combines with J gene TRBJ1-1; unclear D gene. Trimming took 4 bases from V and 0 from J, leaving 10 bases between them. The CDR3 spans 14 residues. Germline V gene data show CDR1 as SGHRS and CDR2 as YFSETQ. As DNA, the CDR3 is TGCGCCAGCAGCCCAACACCTTTGAACACTGAAGCTTTCTTT. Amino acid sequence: CASSPTPLNTEAFF. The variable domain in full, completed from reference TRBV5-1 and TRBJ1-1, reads KAGVTQTPRYLIKTRGQQVTLSCSPISGHRSVSWYQQTPGQGLQFLFEYFSETQRNKGNFPGRFSGRQFSNSRSEMNVSTLELGDSALYLCASSPTPLNTEAFFGQGTRLTVV.

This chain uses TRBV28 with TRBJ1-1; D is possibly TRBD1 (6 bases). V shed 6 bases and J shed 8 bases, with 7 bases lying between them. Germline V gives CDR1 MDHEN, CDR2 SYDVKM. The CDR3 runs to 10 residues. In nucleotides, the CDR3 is TGTGCCAGCAGGGGGGCCGAAGCTTTCTTT. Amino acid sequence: CASRGAEAFF.

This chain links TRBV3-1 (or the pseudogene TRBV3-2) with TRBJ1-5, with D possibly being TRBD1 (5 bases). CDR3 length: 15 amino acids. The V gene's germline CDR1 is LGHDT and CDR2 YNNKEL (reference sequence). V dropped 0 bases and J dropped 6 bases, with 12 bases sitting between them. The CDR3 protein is CASSQDTGAGQPQHF. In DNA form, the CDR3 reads TGTGCCAGCAGCCAAGATACCGGGGCTGGTCAGCCCCAGCATTTT.

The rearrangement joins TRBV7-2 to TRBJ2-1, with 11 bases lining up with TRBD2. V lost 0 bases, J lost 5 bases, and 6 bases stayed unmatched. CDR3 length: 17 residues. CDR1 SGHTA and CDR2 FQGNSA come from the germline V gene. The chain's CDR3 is CASSLASGGAGDNEQFF. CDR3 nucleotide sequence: TGTGCCAGCAGCTTAGCTAGCGGGGGGGCCGGTGACAATGAGCAGTTCTTC.